The entry below gives a single T cell receptor beta chain sequence along with its context. The study ran its PCR with 60 Vbeta and 13 Jbeta primers. Profiling relied on immunoSEQ multiplex PCR, and the TCRdb table lists in-frame clones only, not all of them. The sample gives approximately 170,000 clones, around 68% of which show up once; less than 1.5% is in the top ten. These data originate in a study of cytomegalovirus exposure and HLA in healthy donors. The germline V gene has CDR1 SGHRS and CDR2 YFSETQ. J gave up 10 bases and V 4 bases, and 5 bases lay outside the gene matches. The CDR3 extends over 13 amino acids.

The sequencing sample was made of PBMCs. The rearrangement links TRBV5-1 to TRBJ1-6; TRBD1 aligns across 7 bases. This sequence was found in a middle-aged man in good health and CMV-seronegative. DNA of the CDR3: TGCGCCAGCAGCGCGCAGGGGGAATCACCCCTCCACTTT. It yields the protein CASSAQGESPLHF.